These 30 T cell receptor beta chains originate from one sample sequenced in a study of cytomegalovirus exposure and HLA in healthy donors. Measured with immunoSEQ multiplex PCR; TCRdb has only the in-frame clones, and not every one. The data hold 68,000 or so clones, with around 92% observed a single time. The material sequenced was PBMCs. Receptors originate from a woman in her late teens or twenties in good health and CMV-seronegative.

The V call is TRBV7-7, the J call TRBJ2-1; the D gene is possibly TRBD2 (5 bases). The CDR3 length is 15 residues. Looked up from germline, CDR1 is SSHAT and CDR2 is FNYEAQ (reference sequence). With 4 bases removed from V and 3 bases from J, the gap between germline ends came to 13 bases. The CDR3 protein is CASSSGLGNYNEQFF. CDR3 DNA: TGTGCCAGCAGCTCAGGACTGGGGAACTACAATGAGCAGTTCTTC.

The rearrangement uses TRBV7-9 and TRBJ2-2; 7 bases map to TRBD1. CDR1 and CDR2 from the germline V gene are SEHNR and FQNEAQ (reference sequence). J was trimmed by 3 bases and V by 2 bases; bases with no gene match: 15. The CDR3 is 19 residues long. DNA for the CDR3: TGTGCCAGCAGCTTATTCCGGCTCACAGGGGATCGTTACACCGGGGAGCTGTTTTTT. Its protein product is CASSLFRLTGDRYTGELFF.

The V call is TRBV21-1, the J call TRBJ2-7; TRBD1 is the table's D call and was not checked against the DNA. TRBV21-1 is annotated as a pseudogene. The CDR3 sequence is 17 residues long. Written as DNA, the CDR3 is TGTGCCAGCAGCAAAATACGACAGCGCGCTACTACCTACGAGCAGTACTTC. Its protein product is CASSKIRQRATTYEQYF.

The rearrangement links TRBV11-2 to TRBJ1-1; 8 bases are a match to TRBD1. The germline V gene has CDR1 SGHAT and CDR2 FQNNGV. J lost 6 bases, V lost 5 bases, and 5 bases had no gene match. The CDR3 totals 13 residues. The CDR3 coding sequence is TGTGCCAGCAGCCCACGACAGGGGCCTGAAGCTTTCTTT. This sequence encodes CASSPRQGPEAFF.

This clone has a single count. This chain joins TRBV20-1 and TRBJ1-5; no firm D call. CDR1 and CDR2 from the germline V gene are DFQATT and SNEGSKA (reference sequence). The CDR3 contains 11 residues. With 3 bases removed from V and 9 bases from J, the gap between germline ends came to 9 bases. The CDR3 region has the DNA TGCAGTGCTAGCGGTATTCGGCCCCAGCATTTT. Its translation: CSASGIRPQHF.

This rearrangement joins TRBV7-2 to TRBJ2-7, with no clear D. CDR3 length: 13 residues. The V and J ends lost 6 bases and 5 bases respectively, with 14 bases between them. CDR1 is SGHTA, CDR2 FQGNSA, per germline. The CDR3 region has the DNA TGTGCCAGCAGACGCCCCAATGACAACGAGCAGTACTTC. Residues: CASRRPNDNEQYF.

J is TRBJ2-3 and V is TRBV4-1, with 9 bases lining up with TRBD2. V lost 3 bases, J lost 0 bases, and 4 bases stayed unmatched. The CDR3 consists of 16 residues. Germline-derived CDR1 and CDR2 are MGHRA and YSYEKL. CDR3 residues: CASSQLAGVSTDTQYF. The CDR3 nucleotides read TGCGCCAGCAGCCAGTTAGCGGGGGTGAGCACAGATACGCAGTATTTT.

The chain employs TRBV27 and TRBJ1-1, with a weak D call TRBD1 (6 bases). This CDR3 is built from 15 residues. Germline CDR1 is MNHEY and CDR2 is SMNVEV (reference sequence). Trimming shortened V by 6 bases and J by 5 bases, and 19 bases separated the two germline ends. The CDR3 DNA follows: TGTGCCAGCAGCAAGTCTCCAGGGGTATGGACTGAAGCTTTCTTT. Its translation: CASSKSPGVWTEAFF.

The rearrangement uses TRBV4-1 and TRBJ2-7, with D perhaps TRBD2 (6 bases). The CDR3 contains 15 residues. The germline V gene has CDR1 MGHRA and CDR2 YSYEKL. V was shortened by 3 bases and J by 3 bases, with 15 bases between the two germline ends. CDR3 bases: TGCGCCAGCAGCCAGCCCAGACTAGGAAGCTACGAGCAGTACTTC. It encodes CASSQPRLGSYEQYF.

V gene TRBV7-9 combines with J gene TRBJ2-7; D might be TRBD2 (5 bases). Deletions cut 1 base from V and 8 bases from J, with 12 bases between. The length of the CDR3 is 13 residues. The germline V gene has CDR1 SEHNR and CDR2 FQNEAQ (reference sequence). DNA of the CDR3: TGTGCCAGCAGCTTAGATCAACCGGGGAAGCAGTACTTC. This translates into CASSLDQPGKQYF.

This chain links TRBV5-8 with TRBJ2-3, with 8 positions matching TRBD2. Germline V gene lookup returns CDR1 SGHTS and CDR2 YDEGEE. With V trimmed by 2 bases and J by 2 bases, 16 bases remained unmatched. The CDR3 contains 19 residues. This chain's CDR3 is CASSFLVAWERGTTDTQYF. CDR3 coding DNA: TGTGCCAGCAGCTTTTTAGTCGCATGGGAGCGGGGGACCACAGATACGCAGTATTTT.

This chain joins TRBV6-8 and TRBJ2-1; 9 nucleotides align to TRBD2. CDR3 length equals 15 residues. The germline CDR1 and CDR2 sequences are MNHGY and SAAAGT. J gave up 4 bases and V 5 bases, and 6 bases lay outside the gene matches. CDR3 sequence (DNA): TGTGCCAGCAGTGACGCGGGGGGGGATTACAATGAGCAGTTCTTC. It encodes CASSDAGGDYNEQFF.

V gene TRBV7-9 combines with J gene TRBJ2-3; TRBD2 aligns across 8 bases. This CDR3 is 12 amino acids long. CDR1 is SEHNR and CDR2 is FQNEAQ in the germline V gene (reference sequence). V gave up 1 base and J gave up 11 bases; unmatched junction bases: 2. The CDR3 nucleotides read TGTGCCAGCAGCTTAGGCCTAGCGGGGCAGTATTTT. Amino acid sequence: CASSLGLAGQYF.

CDR3 loop: CASIALGQGRETQYF. The CDR3 region has the DNA TGTGCCAGCATTGCTCTCGGGCAGGGGCGGGAGACCCAGTACTTC. V and J are TRBV6-1 and TRBJ2-5; maybe TRBD1 (6 bases). The CDR3 length is 15 residues. V was trimmed by 7 bases and J by 5 bases, leaving 20 bases between them. Germline CDR1 is MNHNS and CDR2 is SASEGT.

The table lists this clone with a count of one. This chain uses TRBV6-1 with TRBJ2-2; 9 nucleotides align to TRBD2. V was pared by 3 bases and J by 6 bases, with 2 bases of the junction left unmatched. The length of the CDR3 is 14 residues. Germline assignment: CDR1 MNHNS and CDR2 SASEGT. In DNA, the CDR3 is TGTGCCAGCAGTGACCGACTAGCGGCCGGGGAGCTGTTTTTT. Translating gives CASSDRLAAGELFF.

The rearrangement links TRBV11-2 to TRBJ2-5; 12 nucleotides match TRBD2. The germline CDR1 and CDR2 sequences are SGHAT and FQNNGV. The V gene end was trimmed by 3 bases and the J gene end by 2 bases; junction bases not matched to a gene: 7. The CDR3 sequence is 17 residues long. The DNA for the CDR3 is TGTGCCAGCAGCTTGCGGGGGCTAGCGGGAGGGCAAGAGACCCAGTACTTC. Translating it yields CASSLRGLAGGQETQYF.

The rearrangement links TRBV19 to TRBJ2-1; 7 bases line up with TRBD1. Germline V gene data show CDR1 as LNHDA and CDR2 as SQIVND (reference sequence). The CDR3 sequence is 15 residues long. After removal of 3 bases from V and 2 bases from J, the junction contained 4 bases not matched to a gene. CDR3 sequence (DNA): TGTGCCAGTAGTATGTTCCAGGGGGCCTACAATGAGCAGTTCTTC. The encoded protein is CASSMFQGAYNEQFF.

The chain carries TRBV6-5 and TRBJ1-2; D is unclear. Germline CDR1 is MNHEY and CDR2 is SVGAGI. This CDR3 is built from 14 residues. Trimming pared 5 bases from V and 4 bases from J, leaving 14 bases between. The CDR3 DNA is TGTGCCAGCAGTCCGTCAGGCCGCCCCTATGGCTACACCTTC. Its protein is CASSPSGRPYGYTF.

V usage is TRBV7-9 and J usage is TRBJ1-4; 7 bases match TRBD1. Germline CDR1 is SEHNR and CDR2 is FQNEAQ (reference sequence). CDR3 length equals 15 residues. Unmatched junction bases numbered 5, after V lost 4 bases and J lost 3 bases. The CDR3 reads CASSSNRGANEKLFF. The CDR3 DNA sequence: TGTGCCAGCAGCTCCAACAGGGGTGCTAATGAAAAACTGTTTTTT.

This chain joins TRBV18 and TRBJ2-5; the D is unclear. The CDR3 is made up of 13 amino acids. Trimming shortened V by 4 bases and J by 9 bases, and 15 bases separated the two germline ends. CDR1 is KGHSH and CDR2 is LQKENI in the germline V gene. The CDR3: CASSQAGLMSQYF. In DNA, the CDR3 is TGTGCCAGCTCACAGGCAGGCTTGATGTCCCAGTACTTC.

The chain uses TRBV19 and TRBJ2-7; TRBD1 might be the D (6 bases). Trimming stripped 4 bases from V and 2 bases from J, with 15 bases between. CDR3 length equals 15 residues. The germline V gene encodes CDR1 LNHDA and CDR2 SQIVND (reference sequence). Here the CDR3 DNA reads TGTGCCAGTAGTAACGTCCCACAGGGCCCCTACGAGCAGTACTTC. It yields the protein CASSNVPQGPYEQYF.

The chain combines TRBV30 with TRBJ2-3, with 9 bases aligning to TRBD2. The CDR3 consists of 13 residues. The junction had 9 bases not matched to a gene; V was cut back by 4 bases and J by 10 bases. The V gene's germline CDR1 is GTSNPN and CDR2 SVGIG (reference sequence). This chain's CDR3 is CAWKGGGASSQYF. CDR3 DNA: TGTGCCTGGAAGGGCGGGGGGGCTTCTTCGCAGTATTTT.

This clone was recorded once. The chain carries TRBV28 and TRBJ2-7; 11 bases fit TRBD2. CDR1 is MDHEN and CDR2 is SYDVKM in the germline V gene. This CDR3 contains 16 residues. V gave up 1 base and J gave up 6 bases; unmatched junction bases: 8. The CDR3 is CASSLLGLAGGPEQYF. For the CDR3, the DNA is TGTGCCAGCAGTTTATTAGGTCTAGCGGGAGGTCCCGAGCAGTACTTC.

The rearrangement joins TRBV10-3 to TRBJ1-6, with 8 bases lining up with TRBD1. Per the germline V gene, CDR1 is ENHRY and CDR2 is SYGVKD. The CDR3 extends over 14 amino acids. V lost 5 bases to trimming and J lost 10 bases; unmatched junction nucleotides: 7. The CDR3 region is CAISSGQGGSPLHF. The CDR3 coding sequence is TGTGCCATCAGTTCAGGACAGGGAGGATCACCCCTCCACTTT.

This chain uses TRBV5-1 with TRBJ2-1, with a weak D call TRBD1 (5 bases). Trimming shortened V by 2 bases and J by 4 bases, and 25 bases separated the two germline ends. Germline CDR1 SGHRS, CDR2 YFSETQ. CDR3 size: 19 residues. The DNA of the CDR3 is TGCGCCAGCAGCTTTTCCCCCCGGTATCTCATGGGGCCTTACAATGAGCAGTTCTTC. It encodes CASSFSPRYLMGPYNEQFF.

The CDR3 protein is CASSRDRLREQYF. CDR3 bases: TGTGCCAGCAGCAGGGACAGACTTCGCGAGCAGTACTTC. The genes are TRBV11-1 and TRBJ2-7; 7 bases line up with TRBD1. The ends lost 5 bases at V and 6 bases at J; junction bases unmatched: 7. The CDR3 has 13 residues. Germline V gives CDR1 SGHAT, CDR2 FQDESV (reference sequence).

This chain connects TRBV5-1 to TRBJ1-4; TRBD1 matches at 7 bases. Trimming cost V 0 bases and J 7 bases; bases outside gene matches: 6. CDR3 size: 15 residues. Germline CDR1 reads SGHRS; CDR2 reads YFSETQ. CDR3 region: CASSLGQGRGEKLFF. The CDR3 DNA sequence: TGCGCCAGCAGCTTGGGACAGGGTAGAGGTGAAAAACTGTTTTTT.

V and J are TRBV2 and TRBJ2-1; weak D call: TRBD2 (5 bases). Looked up from germline, CDR1 is SNHLY and CDR2 is FYNNEI. With 2 bases removed from V and 12 bases from J, the gap between germline ends came to 11 bases. The CDR3 consists of 12 residues. The chain's CDR3 is CASSEWGEGQFF. The CDR3 DNA reads as TGTGCCAGCAGTGAATGGGGAGAGGGGCAGTTCTTC. Supplemented by reference TRBV2 and TRBJ2-1, the full variable domain reads EPEVTQTPSHQVTQMGQEVILRCVPISNHLYFYWYRQILGQKVEFLVSFYNNEISEKSEIFDDQFSVERPDGSNFTLKIRSTKLEDSAMYFCASSEWGEGQFFGPGTRLTVL.

This chain links TRBV28 with TRBJ1-5; D may be TRBD1 (5 bases). Per germline, CDR1 MDHEN and CDR2 SYDVKM. The CDR3 spans 16 residues. V lost 6 bases and J 1 base, leaving 16 bases between the germline ends. In DNA form, the CDR3 reads TGTGCCAGCAGACCCAGGCAGGGTAGGAGCAATCAGCCCCAGCATTTT. It yields the protein CASRPRQGRSNQPQHF.

The V call is TRBV7-2, the J call TRBJ1-2; maybe TRBD1 (5 bases). In germline, CDR1 is SGHTA, CDR2 FQGNSA. This CDR3 has 11 amino acids. V lost 2 bases and J 8 bases, leaving 6 bases between the germline ends. The CDR3 region is CASSLRQGYTF. The CDR3 DNA follows: TGTGCCAGCAGCTTAAGACAGGGCTACACCTTC.